The sequence of this TCR beta chain was determined in a study of long-term antiretroviral therapy in people with HIV. The authors ran the immunoSEQ assay, v3.0, at survey level. Here immunoSEQ multiplex PCR was the method, and the copy in TCRdb shows in-frame clones only, minus some. The sample holds roughly 42,000 clones, approximately 85% seen once. From germline, CDR1 is SGHVS and CDR2 FNYEAQ. The CDR3 runs to 13 residues. The V and J ends lost 1 base and 6 bases respectively, with 7 bases between them. Inclusion required at least two post-ART and at least one pre-ART PBMC samples. Every participant with HIV received treatment in the United States. This clone was seen a few times.

The TCR comes from a woman in her 50s with HIV. The sequences come from unsorted PBMCs, collected 3.1 years after starting antiretroviral therapy. V usage is TRBV7-6 and J usage is TRBJ1-5, with unresolved D. As DNA, the CDR3 is TGTGCCAGCAGCTTAGACGGTGGTCAGCCCCAGCATTTT. This gives the protein CASSLDGGQPQHF.